Listed below are T cell receptor beta chains from one sample, sequenced in a study of blood T cell repertoires in COVID-19. Repertoires were generated with immunoSEQ multiplex PCR, while TCRdb's copy carries only in-frame clones and drops some. The sample records under 350,000 clones, 85% being singletons. The sample comprised peripheral blood. These receptors all stem from a human donor in a cohort sampled during active COVID-19. Each CDR3 is given with its conserved first and last residue. D genes are given only for firm matches. Clone size appears in some rows only: once, few, many, or a class for an expanded clone.

d_call	v_call	j_call	clone_size	cdr3_length	cdr3_aa	cdr3_nt
-	TRBV9	TRBJ1-1	-	15	CASSAYRAANTEAFF	TGTGCCAGCAGCGCGTACAGGGCTGCGAACACTGAAGCTTTCTTT
TRBD1	TRBV30	TRBJ1-5	-	16	CAWSVPRDSLNQPQHF	TGTGCCTGGAGTGTACCCCGGGACAGTCTTAATCAGCCCCAGCATTTT
-	TRBV29-1	TRBJ1-4	-	13	CSVEDQENEKLFF	TGCAGCGTTGAAGATCAAGAGAACGAAAAACTGTTTTTT
-	TRBV5-1	TRBJ2-7	-	13	CASSPGQLYEQYF	TGCGCCAGCAGCCCCGGACAGCTCTACGAGCAGTACTTC
TRBD1	TRBV6-5	TRBJ1-3	-	15	CASSTSTGTGNTIYF	TGTGCCAGCAGTACCTCGACAGGGACTGGAAACACCATATATTTT
-	TRBV14	TRBJ1-2	once	14	CASSQSGGRDGYTF	TGTGCCAGCAGCCAAAGCGGAGGAAGAGATGGCTACACCTTC
-	TRBV30	TRBJ1-1	-	16	CAWSVLLPLLNTEAFF	TGTGCCTGGAGTGTACTTTTACCACTATTGAACACTGAAGCTTTCTTT
TRBD1	TRBV29-1	TRBJ1-2	-	14	CSDYRGTGNYGYTF	TGCAGCGACTATCGCGGGACAGGGAACTATGGCTACACCTTC
-	TRBV19	TRBJ2-4	once	15	CASSKGGASKNIQYF	TGTGCCAGTAGTAAAGGCGGGGCATCCAAAAACATTCAGTACTTC
-	TRBV20-1	TRBJ1-2	-	11	CSARTGQGYTF	TGCAGTGCTAGGACAGGTCAAGGCTACACCTTC
-	TRBV18	TRBJ1-3	-	15	CASSPQGFSGNTIYF	TGTGCCAGCTCTCCTCAGGGCTTCAGTGGAAACACCATATATTTT
TRBD1	TRBV5-1	TRBJ2-1	-	14	CASSRGQGGDEQFF	TGCGCCAGCAGCAGGGGACAGGGTGGCGATGAGCAGTTCTTC
-	TRBV9	TRBJ2-1	-	15	CASSVLAGSYNEQFF	TGTGCCAGCAGCGTGTTGGCGGGCTCCTACAATGAGCAGTTCTTC
TRBD1	TRBV29-1	TRBJ1-2	-	13	CSARGQGVYGYTF	TGCAGCGCCCGGGGACAGGGGGTTTATGGCTACACCTTC
TRBD1	TRBV30	TRBJ1-6	-	14	CAATNGTENSPLHF	TGTGCCGCCACAAATGGGACAGAGAATTCACCCCTCCACTTT
-	TRBV6-1	TRBJ1-2	many	12	CASSDEVEGYTF	TGTGCCAGCAGTGATGAAGTAGAAGGCTACACCTTC
-	TRBV19	TRBJ1-1	few	14	CASSIWTENTEAFF	TGTGCCAGTAGTATTTGGACAGAGAACACTGAAGCTTTCTTT
-	TRBV14	TRBJ1-2	-	16	CASSQDIGTGLDGYTF	TGTGCCAGCAGCCAAGATATCGGAACAGGGTTGGATGGCTACACCTTC
-	TRBV3-1/TRBV3-2	TRBJ2-7	few	15	CASSPWNEELYEQYF	TGTGCCAGCAGCCCGTGGAACGAGGAACTCTACGAGCAGTACTTC
-	TRBV24-1	TRBJ2-3	-	13	CATSDLYEDTQYF	TGTGCCACCAGTGACCTATATGAAGATACGCAGTATTTT
-	TRBV2	TRBJ2-7	-	15	CASKPGVATSYEQYF	TGTGCCAGCAAACCGGGGGTCGCAACCTCCTACGAGCAGTACTTC
TRBD1	TRBV6-5	TRBJ2-7	-	15	CASSYPGQGRDEQYF	TGTGCCAGCAGTTACCCGGGACAGGGGCGCGACGAGCAGTACTTC
TRBD1	TRBV6-5	TRBJ1-1	-	15	CASSYPGTGVFGAFF	TGTGCCAGCAGTTACCCCGGGACAGGGGTTTTCGGAGCTTTCTTT
-	TRBV19	TRBJ1-1	-	14	CASRKQLMNTEAFF	TGTGCCAGTAGGAAACAGTTAATGAACACTGAAGCTTTCTTT
-	TRBV6-5	TRBJ2-5	-	13	CASTLSLQETQYF	TGTGCCAGCACTCTGAGTCTCCAAGAGACCCAGTACTTC
TRBD1	TRBV5-1	TRBJ1-2	-	15	CASTLRQGARDGYTF	TGCGCCAGCACCCTTCGACAGGGGGCGCGGGACGGCTACACCTTC
-	TRBV5-1	TRBJ2-5	-	15	CASSLTIRVQETQYF	TGCGCCAGCAGCTTGACTATACGGGTGCAAGAGACCCAGTACTTC
-	TRBV5-1	TRBJ1-4	-	15	CASSFYRETNEKLFF	TGCGCCAGCAGCTTCTACAGGGAAACTAATGAAAAACTGTTTTTT
-	TRBV2	TRBJ2-5	-	14	CASSVGLRQETQYF	TGTGCCAGCAGCGTGGGGCTCCGCCAAGAGACCCAGTACTTC
-	TRBV7-9	TRBJ2-2	-	16	CASSFGLGSGTGELFF	TGTGCCAGCAGCTTCGGACTGGGAAGCGGCACCGGGGAGCTGTTTTTT
TRBD2	TRBV3-1/TRBV3-2	TRBJ2-3	once	16	CASSVRTSGGTDTQYF	TGTGCCAGCAGCGTTCGAACTAGCGGGGGGACAGATACGCAGTATTTT
TRBD2	TRBV11-2	TRBJ2-1	-	17	CASSSPGTSGVYNEQFF	TGTGCCAGCAGCTCCCCCGGGACTAGCGGGGTCTACAATGAGCAGTTCTTC
-	TRBV7-2	TRBJ2-1	-	15	CASSTQQGGISEQFF	TGTGCCAGCAGCACCCAACAGGGAGGGATCAGTGAGCAGTTCTTC
-	TRBV2	TRBJ1-5	-	15	CASSEPTVSNQPQHF	TGTGCCAGCAGTGAACCGACAGTAAGCAATCAGCCCCAGCATTTT
-	TRBV11-2	TRBJ2-3	-	17	CASSSNHQSDLTDTQYF	TGTGCCAGCAGCTCAAATCACCAGTCAGATCTCACAGATACGCAGTATTTT
-	TRBV15	TRBJ1-5	-	16	CATSRAGTLIGQPQHF	TGTGCCACCAGCAGAGCCGGGACTTTAATAGGCCAGCCCCAGCATTTT
TRBD2	TRBV3-1/TRBV3-2	TRBJ2-4	-	15	CASSRGGGAKNIQYF	TGTGCCAGCAGCCGTGGGGGGGGAGCCAAAAACATTCAGTACTTC
-	TRBV12-3/TRBV12-4	TRBJ1-3	once	13	CASITGLGNTIYF	TGTGCCAGCATCACAGGGCTTGGAAACACCATATATTTT
-	TRBV27	TRBJ2-7	-	12	CASSLSGVEQYF	TGTGCCAGCAGTTTATCGGGCGTCGAGCAGTACTTC
-	TRBV5-5	TRBJ1-2	-	16	CASSLGLKGVRYGYTF	TGTGCCAGCAGCTTGGGATTAAAAGGGGTCAGGTATGGCTACACCTTC
-	TRBV4-1	TRBJ2-2	-	13	CASSPTGTGELFF	TGCGCCAGCAGCCCCACGGGCACCGGGGAGCTGTTTTTT
-	TRBV7-9	TRBJ2-1	-	14	CASSEQDSYNEQFF	TGTGCCAGCAGCGAACAGGATTCCTACAATGAGCAGTTCTTC
-	TRBV5-1	TRBJ2-7	-	15	CASSPVGLQLGEQYF	TGCGCCAGCAGCCCAGTCGGACTTCAACTGGGGGAGCAGTACTTC
TRBD1	TRBV19	TRBJ1-2	-	15	CASSPEDREGNGYTF	TGTGCCAGTAGTCCCGAGGACAGGGAGGGTAATGGCTACACCTTC
-	TRBV14	TRBJ1-1	few	18	CASSQSLFLGPMNTEAFF	TGTGCCAGCAGCCAAAGTCTTTTCTTGGGGCCTATGAACACTGAAGCTTTCTTT
-	TRBV6-5	TRBJ2-7	-	13	CASIGVRGHEQYF	TGTGCCAGCATAGGAGTTCGCGGGCACGAGCAGTACTTC
-	TRBV9	TRBJ2-2	-	16	CASSPGGTLNTGELFF	TGTGCCAGCAGCCCCGGGGGGACACTGAACACCGGGGAGCTGTTTTTT
-	TRBV5-1	TRBJ1-2	-	15	CASSGGTAGSYGYTF	TGCGCCAGCAGCGGGGGGACGGCCGGGTCCTATGGCTACACCTTC
-	TRBV20-1	TRBJ1-2	-	11	CSASPPSGHTF	TGCAGTGCTTCTCCCCCATCAGGCCACACCTTC
-	TRBV25-1	TRBJ2-7	-	12	CASSGHTNEQYF	TGTGCCAGCAGTGGCCACACCAACGAGCAGTACTTC
TRBD2	TRBV24-1	TRBJ2-2	-	16	CATSDLSGGVTGELFF	TGTGCCACCAGTGATTTGAGCGGGGGGGTTACCGGGGAGCTGTTTTTT
-	TRBV6-5	TRBJ1-1	-	13	CASRSDSSFEAFF	TGTGCCAGCCGGAGTGACAGCAGTTTTGAAGCTTTCTTT
-	TRBV2	TRBJ2-1	-	17	CASSEAGRASSYNEQFF	TGTGCCAGCAGTGAAGCAGGCAGGGCTAGCTCCTACAATGAGCAGTTCTTC